This record covers a single T cell receptor (beta chain). The antigen is unknown. The sample is drawn from a study of T cell responses to AZD1222 COVID-19 vaccine. Study-wide points: Clonal diversity was possibly underestimated, and white British individuals and females predominated among donors. Reportedly, nearly half the spike-specific TCRs target unmutated variant regions. Spike-spanning, vaccine-associated CD4 TCRs were dominant at 160-218 and 743-854. Only 6 or 7 individuals given AZD1222 were seropositive at baseline.

V was clipped by 2 bases and J by 4 bases, with 5 bases between them. The CDR3 totals 12 residues. Sequencing used immunoSEQ multiplex PCR; TCRdb keeps in-frame clones, though not all of them. The sample consists of fewer than 200,000 clones, about 90% of them appearing once. The sequencing here drew on peripheral blood, taken 28 days after the second dose of the MenACWY control vaccine. The V call is TRBV12-3 or TRBV12-4, the J call TRBJ1-2, with D unclear. The source of this sequence is an adult who received the MenACWY meningococcal vaccine as a control. The CDR3 DNA reads as TGTGCCAGCAGTTTATCCACCTATGGCTACACCTTC. Its protein product is CASSLSTYGYTF.